The entry that follows covers one T cell receptor beta chain sequence. The antigen remains undetermined. V was pared by 1 base and J by 2 bases, with 1 base of the junction left unmatched. The CDR3 runs to 15 residues. Germline values: CDR1 SGHNT, CDR2 YYREEE (reference sequence). These data originate in a study of cytomegalovirus exposure and HLA in healthy donors. Study-wide findings and caveats: As a later analysis showed, a missense DCLRE1C variant was linked to trimming of TCR beta V- and J-genes. A later analysis associated 15,000 to 20,000 TCR beta sequences with HLA alleles at a 0.05 false discovery rate.

Primers: 60 Vbeta forward and 13 Jbeta reverse. Generated by immunoSEQ multiplex PCR, the TCRdb table keeps only in-frame clones and is missing some. Here the sample spans about 160,000 clones, about 65% being singletons. The sequence was collected from a woman aged 25 to 39 in good health and CMV-seronegative. What was sequenced was PBMCs. The chain recombines TRBV5-4 with TRBJ1-4, with TRBD1 matching over 8 bases. The CDR3 nucleotides read TGTGCCAGCAGCTTGACAGGGGGGACTAATGAAAAACTGTTTTTT. It specifies CASSLTGGTNEKLFF.